This T cell receptor beta chain is drawn from a study of blood T cell repertoires in COVID-19. Background on the study: The United States, Italy and Spain supplied acute and convalescent COVID-19 samples.

Data came from immunoSEQ multiplex PCR; TCRdb stores just in-frame clones and leaves some out. This table holds about 97,000 clones, around nine tenths found once. This receptor was identified in a human donor in a cohort sampled during active COVID-19. The sample was peripheral blood.

CDR3 residues: CASSALLAGEPTDTQYF. The CDR3 bases are TGTGCCAGCAGCGCACTACTAGCGGGGGAACCCACAGATACGCAGTATTTT. V gene TRBV9 combines with J gene TRBJ2-3, with TRBD2 identical over 11 bases. Germline CDR1 is SGDLS and CDR2 is YYNGEE. The junction had 8 bases not matched to a gene; V was cut back by 3 bases and J by 2 bases. The CDR3 totals 17 residues.